This T cell receptor beta chain originates from a study of blood T cell repertoires in COVID-19. As for the study in general: From T cells, B-cell-depleted T cells, or PBMCs came the material, which was cDNA or gDNA.

Profiled with immunoSEQ multiplex PCR; TCRdb holds only in-frame clones, not every one. The sample contains 250,000 to 300,000 clones, 70% to 90% of which appear only once. V was pared by 2 bases and J by 11 bases, with 18 bases of the junction left unmatched. CDR1 is SGHTA, CDR2 FQGTGA, per germline. This CDR3 region has 18 residues. This sequence joins TRBV7-3 and TRBJ1-6; the match to TRBD1 covers 7 bases. This receptor was identified in a woman aged 70 to 79 with acute or convalescent COVID-19. Sequenced: peripheral blood. This chain's CDR3 is CASSLAPTTDRERTPLHF. In nucleotides, the CDR3 is TGTGCCAGCAGCTTAGCCCCCACTACTGACAGGGAGAGGACACCCCTCCACTTT.